These 27 T cell receptor beta chains were all obtained from the same sample, sequenced in a study of blood T cell repertoires in COVID-19. Libraries were prepared by immunoSEQ multiplex PCR; TCRdb keeps only in-frame clonotypes and omits some of them. This table has about 18,000 clones, about nine tenths appearing once. Source material: peripheral blood. Source of these receptors: a man aged 50 or older with active COVID-19.

This chain links TRBV2 with TRBJ2-5; D might be TRBD1 (5 bases). The CDR3 has 13 residues. Per the germline V gene, CDR1 is SNHLY and CDR2 is FYNNEI. V lost 2 bases to trimming and J lost 5 bases, with 9 bases between them. The CDR3 is CASSERGWETQYF. The CDR3 DNA reads as TGTGCCAGCAGTGAAAGGGGTTGGGAGACCCAGTACTTC.

This chain links TRBV14 with TRBJ1-1, with D possibly matching TRBD1 (5 bases). CDR1 is SGHDN and CDR2 is FVKESK in the germline V gene. This CDR3 is built from 13 residues. The ends were cut back, 4 bases at V and 11 bases at J, with 17 bases in the middle. DNA for the CDR3: TGTGCCAGCAGCCCCCTGGGCCCGGGGGAGGCTTTCTTT. It specifies CASSPLGPGEAFF.

The rearrangement links TRBV7-2 to TRBJ2-3; TRBD2 matches 8 bases. V lost 4 bases, J lost 4 bases, and 13 bases stayed unmatched. There are 17 residues in the CDR3. CDR1 is SGHTA, CDR2 FQGNSA, per germline. DNA for the CDR3: TGTGCCAGCAGCTCGACAAGGTCACTAGCGGTCGCAGATACGCAGTATTTT. Its protein is CASSSTRSLAVADTQYF.

This chain links TRBV19 with TRBJ2-3; 10 bases match TRBD2. Looked up from germline, CDR1 is LNHDA and CDR2 is SQIVND (reference sequence). CDR3 length: 15 amino acids. The CDR3 DNA sequence: TGTGCTTCAAAGAGCGGGAGGGCCGCGGCAGATACGCAGTATTTT. Translation gives CASKSGRAAADTQYF.

V is TRBV24-1 and J is TRBJ2-3; D is ambiguous. The length of the CDR3 is 13 residues. Looked up from germline, CDR1 is KGHDR and CDR2 is SFDVKD. Deletions cut 3 bases from V and 5 bases from J, with 8 bases between. The CDR3 region has the DNA TGTGCCACCAGTGATACTTTTGAAGATACGCAGTATTTT. This encodes CATSDTFEDTQYF.

The chain combines TRBV6-2 or TRBV6-3 with TRBJ1-4; 7 bases map to TRBD1. Looked up from germline, CDR1 is MNHEY and CDR2 is SVGEGT. The CDR3 consists of 19 residues. Trimming at V came to 3 bases and at J to 0 bases, leaving 13 bases not matched to a gene. The CDR3 protein is CASSYPVGQGESTNEKLFF. The CDR3 DNA reads as TGTGCCAGCAGTTATCCGGTCGGCCAGGGGGAGTCAACTAATGAAAAACTGTTTTTT.

V is TRBV4-2 and J is TRBJ2-1; 7 bases agree with TRBD2. This CDR3 has 16 residues. J lost 2 bases, V lost 4 bases, and 8 bases had no gene match. CDR1 is LGHNA and CDR2 is YNFKEQ in the germline V gene. CDR3 nucleotide sequence: TGTGCCAGCAGCCGAGACCGGGGAGGGGCCTACAATGAGCAGTTCTTC. Its protein is CASSRDRGGAYNEQFF.

The chain combines TRBV5-6 with TRBJ2-1; D gene unclear. There are 16 residues in the CDR3. Germline values: CDR1 SGHDT, CDR2 YYEEEE. The ends were cut back, 0 bases at V and 0 bases at J, with 10 bases in the middle. The CDR3 is CASSLVPPSSYNEQFF. The CDR3 coding sequence is TGTGCCAGCAGCTTGGTTCCTCCGAGCTCCTACAATGAGCAGTTCTTC. The full variable domain, its missing parts supplied by reference TRBV5-6 and TRBJ2-1, is DAGVTQSPTHLIKTRGQQVTLRCSPKSGHDTVSWYQQALGQGPQFIFQYYEEEERQRGNFPDRFSGHQFPNYSSELNVNALLLGDSALYLCASSLVPPSSYNEQFFGPGTRLTVL.

The CDR3 reads CATSVTGVNTEAFF. CDR3 in DNA: TGTGCCACGAGCGTCACAGGGGTGAACACTGAAGCTTTCTTT. The V call is TRBV10-3, the J call TRBJ1-1, with TRBD1 matching over 7 bases. Trimming at V came to 10 bases and at J to 0 bases, leaving 8 bases not matched to a gene. Germline CDR1 ENHRY, CDR2 SYGVKD. The CDR3 extends over 14 amino acids.

This sequence joins TRBV5-5 and TRBJ2-7; 9 bases match TRBD1. The ends lost 3 bases at V and 5 bases at J; junction bases unmatched: 6. The CDR3 contains 14 residues. Germline CDR1 is SGHKS and CDR2 is YYEKEE (reference sequence). CDR3 nucleotides: TGTGCCAGCAGCTGGCCGGGACAGGGAAACGAGCAGTACTTC. It codes for CASSWPGQGNEQYF.

This clone was detected only once. V usage is TRBV9 and J usage is TRBJ1-1; the D gene is possibly TRBD1 (5 bases). V lost 3 bases to trimming and J lost 2 bases, with 14 bases between them. The CDR3 is 15 amino acids. Germline loops: CDR1 SGDLS, CDR2 YYNGEE. The CDR3 region has the DNA TGTGCCAGCAGCGCGAGTCCCGGGGGTAACACTGAAGCTTTCTTT. Its translation is CASSASPGGNTEAFF.

J is TRBJ2-7 and V is TRBV7-2; tentatively, D is TRBD2 (6 bases). This CDR3 spans 18 amino acids. V dropped 0 bases and J dropped 0 bases, with 18 bases sitting between them. CDR1 and CDR2 (germline): SGHTA, FQGNSA. The CDR3 DNA reads as TGTGCCAGCAGCTTAGCGGGGGGACTCGGATTGAGCTCCTACGAGCAGTACTTC. Translating it yields CASSLAGGLGLSSYEQYF. The full variable domain, completed using reference TRBV7-2 and TRBJ2-7, is GAGVSQSPSNKVTEKGKDVELRCDPISGHTALYWYRQSLGQGLEFLIYFQGNSAPDKSGLPSDRFSAERTGGSVSTLTIQRTQQEDSAVYLCASSLAGGLGLSSYEQYFGPGTRLTVT.

V usage is TRBV27 and J usage is TRBJ2-2; the D is unclear. The V gene's germline CDR1 is MNHEY and CDR2 SMNVEV (reference sequence). The CDR3 runs to 14 residues. Trimming shortened V by 7 bases and J by 0 bases, and 9 bases separated the two germline ends. In DNA, the CDR3 is TGTGCCAGCACCCATTTCCCGAACACCGGGGAGCTGTTTTTT. Its translation: CASTHFPNTGELFF.

The gene calls are TRBV28 and TRBJ1-2, with D tentatively TRBD1 (5 bases). The length of the CDR3 is 13 residues. Trimming left V 8 bases short and J 6 bases short, with 16 bases between. Germline V CDR1 and CDR2: MDHEN, SYDVKM. CDR3 bases: TGTGCCAGCGTTACGGGGGGGATGGATGGCTACACCTTC. This encodes CASVTGGMDGYTF.

V is TRBV5-1 and J is TRBJ1-1; TRBD1 is a possible D gene (5 bases). This CDR3 is built from 14 residues. Germline assignment: CDR1 SGHRS and CDR2 YFSETQ. V was cut by 4 bases and J by 4 bases, with 14 bases left in between. The CDR3 DNA reads TGCGCCAGCAGCCTCAGGGACTTTGGCACTGAAGCTTTCTTT. Translating gives CASSLRDFGTEAFF. The variable domain in full, with the rest retrieved from reference TRBV5-1 and TRBJ1-1, is KAGVTQTPRYLIKTRGQQVTLSCSPISGHRSVSWYQQTPGQGLQFLFEYFSETQRNKGNFPGRFSGRQFSNSRSEMNVSTLELGDSALYLCASSLRDFGTEAFFGQGTRLTVV.

This chain links TRBV6-6 with TRBJ1-1; the D is unclear. The CDR3 has 14 residues. CDR1 MNHNY and CDR2 SVGAGI come from the germline V gene (reference sequence). The V and J ends lost 6 bases and 3 bases respectively, with 14 bases between them. The chain's CDR3 is CASRVTWSDTEAFF. DNA for the CDR3: TGTGCCAGCAGGGTGACATGGTCGGACACTGAAGCTTTCTTT.

This clone was seen only once. This chain uses TRBV7-3 with TRBJ2-1; no reliable D call. Trimming left V 4 bases short and J 3 bases short, with 4 bases between. The CDR3 contains 12 residues. Germline CDR1 and CDR2: SGHTA and FQGTGA. The DNA for the CDR3 is TGTGCCAGCAGCTCGGGCTACAATGAGCAGTTCTTC. This encodes CASSSGYNEQFF.

The rearrangement joins TRBV10-3 to TRBJ2-7; 9 bases fit TRBD1. The junction had 3 bases not matched to a gene; V was cut back by 8 bases and J by 1 base. The CDR3 has 13 amino acids. Per the germline V gene, CDR1 is ENHRY and CDR2 is SYGVKD. This CDR3 reads CAIRGQGSYEQYF. The CDR3, as DNA: TGTGCCATCCGCGGACAGGGGTCCTACGAGCAGTACTTC.

J is TRBJ1-1 and V is TRBV11-3; D is possibly TRBD1 (5 bases). Trimming shortened V by 0 bases and J by 3 bases, and 14 bases separated the two germline ends. CDR1 and CDR2 (germline): SGHNT, YENEEA. The CDR3 sequence is 16 residues long. The CDR3 spells CASSLDLGGGYTEAFF. CDR3 coding DNA: TGTGCCAGCAGCTTAGATCTTGGGGGAGGATACACTGAAGCTTTCTTT.

This clone appeared a single time. The chain links TRBV6-6 to TRBJ1-2; D ambiguous. Per the germline V gene, CDR1 is MNHNY and CDR2 is SVGAGI (reference sequence). Trimming removed 2 bases at V and 6 bases at J, with 16 bases between. This CDR3 spans 15 amino acids. The CDR3 sequence is CASSYPEEGRNGYTF. CDR3 nucleotides: TGTGCCAGCAGTTACCCGGAAGAGGGAAGGAATGGCTACACCTTC.

The chain links TRBV30 to TRBJ2-2; a weak D match, TRBD1 (5 bases). The germline CDR1 and CDR2 sequences are GTSNPN and SVGIG (reference sequence). Trimming left V 3 bases short and J 6 bases short, with 17 bases between. The length of the CDR3 is 15 residues. CDR3 coding DNA: TGTGCCTGGAGCGGTACCCTCGCAGGGTCCGGGGAGCTGTTTTTT. It yields the protein CAWSGTLAGSGELFF. The entire variable domain, with the rest obtained from reference TRBV30 and TRBJ2-2, is as follows: SQTIHQWPATLVQPVGSPLSLECTVEGTSNPNLYWYRQAAGRGLQLLFYSVGIGQISSEVPQNLSASRPQDRQFILSSKKLLLSDSGFYLCAWSGTLAGSGELFFGEGSRLTVL.

This clone was counted once. The CDR3 reads CASKAGDAYEQYF. The CDR3 nucleotides read TGTGCCAGTAAGGCAGGGGATGCCTACGAGCAGTACTTC. The gene calls are TRBV19 and TRBJ2-7, with TRBD1 as a possible D gene (6 bases). The CDR3 consists of 13 residues. CDR1 is LNHDA, CDR2 SQIVND, per germline (reference sequence). Trimming stripped 7 bases from V and 2 bases from J, with 12 bases between. The full variable domain, rest sourced from reference TRBV19 and TRBJ2-7, is DGGITQSPKYLFRKEGQNVTLSCEQNLNHDAMYWYRQDPGQGLRLIYYSQIVNDFQKGDIAEGYSVSREKKESFPLTVTSAQKNPTAFYLCASKAGDAYEQYFGPGTRLTVT.

For this clone: Other DNA variants within this sample encode the same CDR3. The rearrangement joins TRBV28 to TRBJ1-1; D is perhaps TRBD1 (6 bases). Germline-derived CDR1 and CDR2 are MDHEN and SYDVKM. The CDR3 totals 14 residues. With 6 bases removed from V and 1 base from J, the gap between germline ends came to 12 bases. DNA of the CDR3: TGTGCCAGCAGCCGAGGGGGTCCGAACACTGAAGCTTTCTTT. It is translated as CASSRGGPNTEAFF.

V and J are TRBV2 and TRBJ1-4; no firm D call. V was shortened by 5 bases and J by 4 bases, with 14 bases between the two germline ends. The CDR3 is 15 amino acids. Looked up from germline, CDR1 is SNHLY and CDR2 is FYNNEI. CDR3 coding DNA: TGTGCCAGCAGTCTAGACGTAACCAATAATGAAAAACTGTTTTTT. Translation gives CASSLDVTNNEKLFF.

The J gene is TRBJ2-7, the V gene TRBV11-3; 16 bases fit TRBD2. This CDR3 has 19 residues. V was clipped by 5 bases and J by 0 bases; unmatched bases: 10. The germline V gene encodes CDR1 SGHNT and CDR2 YENEEA. The CDR3 reads CASSLLPGLAGGSSYEQYF. The CDR3 DNA reads TGTGCCAGCAGCCTCCTCCCGGGACTAGCGGGAGGGAGCTCCTACGAGCAGTACTTC.

In its sample, this clone was seen a few times. The chain links TRBV14 to TRBJ1-1; D uncertain. This CDR3 contains 13 residues. CDR1 is SGHDN and CDR2 is FVKESK in the germline V gene. V gave up 1 base and J gave up 9 bases, with 12 bases separating them. CDR3 in DNA: TGTGCCAGCAGCCAAGTTGGCCGGGGAAAAGCTTTCTTT. Translation: CASSQVGRGKAFF. The variable domain in full, completed from reference TRBV14 and TRBJ1-1, reads EAGVTQFPSHSVIEKGQTVTLRCDPISGHDNLYWYRRVMGKEIKFLLHFVKESKQDESGMPNNRFLAERTGGTYSTLKVQPAELEDSGVYFCASSQVGRGKAFFGQGTRLTVV.

This sequence joins TRBV7-2 and TRBJ2-1; 7 bases are a match to TRBD2. CDR1 is SGHTA, CDR2 FQGNSA, per germline. The V gene end was trimmed by 1 base and the J gene end by 5 bases; junction bases not matched to a gene: 5. The CDR3 consists of 15 residues. CDR3 in amino acids: CASSLVTGGHNEQFF. DNA for the CDR3: TGTGCCAGCAGCTTAGTGACGGGAGGCCACAATGAGCAGTTCTTC. The entire variable domain, with the rest obtained from reference TRBV7-2 and TRBJ2-1, is as follows: GAGVSQSPSNKVTEKGKDVELRCDPISGHTALYWYRQSLGQGLEFLIYFQGNSAPDKSGLPSDRFSAERTGGSVSTLTIQRTQQEDSAVYLCASSLVTGGHNEQFFGPGTRLTVL.